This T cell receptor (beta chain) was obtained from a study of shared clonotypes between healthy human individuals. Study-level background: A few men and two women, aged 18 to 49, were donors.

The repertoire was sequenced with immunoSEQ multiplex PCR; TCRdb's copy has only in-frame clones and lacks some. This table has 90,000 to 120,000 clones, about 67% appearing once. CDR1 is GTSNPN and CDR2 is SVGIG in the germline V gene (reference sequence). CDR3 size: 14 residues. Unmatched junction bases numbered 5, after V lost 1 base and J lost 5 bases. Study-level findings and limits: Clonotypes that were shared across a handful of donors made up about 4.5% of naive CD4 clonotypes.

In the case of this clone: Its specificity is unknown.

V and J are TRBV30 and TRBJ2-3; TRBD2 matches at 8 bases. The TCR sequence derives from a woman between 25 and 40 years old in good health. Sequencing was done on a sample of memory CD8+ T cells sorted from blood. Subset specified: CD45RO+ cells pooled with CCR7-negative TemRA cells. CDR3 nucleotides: TGTGCCTGGAGTGGAAAGCGGGAGATAGATACGCAGTATTTT. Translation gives CAWSGKREIDTQYF.